This TCR beta chain was identified in a study of OX40 agonist ivuxolimab in advanced cancers. The CDR3 has 14 amino acids. V was shortened by 1 base and J by 6 bases, with 10 bases between the two germline ends. The V gene's germline CDR1 is SEHNR and CDR2 FQNEAQ (reference sequence). Profiling relied on immunoSEQ multiplex PCR, and the TCRdb table lists in-frame clones only, not all of them. The sample yields 9,500 to 15,000 clones, around nine tenths seen once. The origin of this receptor is an adult with an advanced solid tumor such as melanoma, head and neck, liver or kidney cancer. The J gene is TRBJ1-5, the V gene TRBV7-9; a possible D gene is TRBD1 (6 bases). The sample was CD4+ or CD8+ T cells sorted from blood, taken in a trial of the OX40 agonist ivuxolimab. CDR3 coding DNA: TGTGCCAGCAGCTTAGTTGGAGGGGGTCAGCCCCAGCATTTT. Protein: CASSLVGGGQPQHF.